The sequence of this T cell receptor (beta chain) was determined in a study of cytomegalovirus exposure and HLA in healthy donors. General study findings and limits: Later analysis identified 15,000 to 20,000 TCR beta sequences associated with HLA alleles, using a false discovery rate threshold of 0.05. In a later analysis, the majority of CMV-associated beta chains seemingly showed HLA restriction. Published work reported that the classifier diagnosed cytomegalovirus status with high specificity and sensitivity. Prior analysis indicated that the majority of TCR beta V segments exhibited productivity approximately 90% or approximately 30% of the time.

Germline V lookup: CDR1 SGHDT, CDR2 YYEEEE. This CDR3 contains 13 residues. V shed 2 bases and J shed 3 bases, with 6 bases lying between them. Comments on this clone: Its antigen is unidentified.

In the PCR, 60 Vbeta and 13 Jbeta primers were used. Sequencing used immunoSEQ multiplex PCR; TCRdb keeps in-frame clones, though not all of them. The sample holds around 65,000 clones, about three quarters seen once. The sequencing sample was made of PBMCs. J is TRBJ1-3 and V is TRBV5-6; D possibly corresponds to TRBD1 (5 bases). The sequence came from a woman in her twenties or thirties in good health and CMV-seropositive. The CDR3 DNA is TGTGCCAGCAGCTTAGGGGTTGGAAACACCATATATTTT. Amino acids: CASSLGVGNTIYF.